Presented here are 10 T cell receptor beta chains from one specimen sequenced in a study of blood T cell repertoires in COVID-19. Some clones are missing from TCRdb's copy, which holds only in-frame ones; the method was immunoSEQ multiplex PCR. The sample yields about 50,000 clones, 80% to 90% seen once. Sequencing was carried out using peripheral blood. The receptors originated from a woman in her sixties with acute or convalescent COVID-19.

The chain links TRBV29-1 to TRBJ1-1, with no clear D. Between the trimmed V and J ends, which lost 3 bases and 4 bases, there was a span of 15 bases. CDR1 is SQVTM, CDR2 ANQGSEA, per germline. CDR3 size: 14 residues. CDR3 nucleotide sequence: TGCAGCGTTGAGCGAGGTCAGACCGCCACTGAAGCTTTCTTT. Protein product: CSVERGQTATEAFF.

V and J are TRBV5-1 and TRBJ1-5; tentative D call: TRBD1 (6 bases). V was clipped by 6 bases and J by 4 bases, with 17 bases between them. Germline V gene data show CDR1 as SGHRS and CDR2 as YFSETQ. The CDR3 covers 15 residues. CDR3 nucleotides: TGCGCCAGCACTCCCGACGGGACAAATAATCAGCCCCAGCATTTT. Translating it yields CASTPDGTNNQPQHF.

CDR3 nucleotides: TGTGCCTCGTCGGCGCAGGGCAATCAGCCCCAGCATTTT. It is translated as CASSAQGNQPQHF. This chain uses TRBV30 with TRBJ1-5; D is unresolved. The CDR3 spans 13 residues. Germline CDR1 reads GTSNPN; CDR2 reads SVGIG (reference sequence). Trimming removed 7 bases at V and 2 bases at J, with 12 bases between.

The V call is TRBV6-5, the J call TRBJ2-1, with D possibly being TRBD1 (5 bases). CDR3 length: 11 amino acids. Germline CDR1 and CDR2: MNHEY and SVGAGI. Trimming removed 9 bases from V and 4 bases from J, with 7 bases in between. The CDR3: CASRGYNEQFF. CDR3 sequence (DNA): TGTGCCAGTAGGGGTTACAATGAGCAGTTCTTC.

This chain uses TRBV6-5 with TRBJ1-2; 8 bases fit TRBD1. The CDR3 covers 16 residues. Germline loops: CDR1 MNHEY, CDR2 SVGAGI. The ends lost 2 bases at V and 4 bases at J; junction bases unmatched: 9. The CDR3 loop is CASSYTRTGFIYGYTF. The CDR3, as DNA: TGTGCCAGCAGTTACACACGGACAGGGTTTATCTATGGCTACACCTTC.

The chain couples TRBV10-1 to TRBJ2-1; D call uncertain. Germline CDR1 and CDR2: WNHNN and SYGVQD (reference sequence). Trimming took off 8 bases at V and 7 bases at J, with 12 bases between the two ends. CDR3 length: 12 residues. The CDR3 is CASGHLRNEQFF. The CDR3, as DNA: TGCGCCAGCGGTCATCTACGAAATGAGCAGTTCTTC.

The genes are TRBV20-1 and TRBJ1-3; 8 nucleotides align to TRBD1. This CDR3 is 15 amino acids long. Germline V gene lookup returns CDR1 DFQATT and CDR2 SNEGSKA (reference sequence). Unmatched junction bases numbered 5, after V lost 3 bases and J lost 1 base. CDR3 in amino acids: CSASPTGGSGNTIYF. CDR3 nucleotide sequence: TGCAGTGCTAGTCCCACAGGGGGATCTGGAAACACCATATATTTT.

The chain couples TRBV7-2 to TRBJ2-1, with unresolved D. From germline, CDR1 is SGHTA and CDR2 FQGNSA. Trimming shortened V by 3 bases and J by 13 bases, and 10 bases separated the two germline ends. The length of the CDR3 is 11 residues. The CDR3 here is CASSFSQIQFF. In nucleotides, the CDR3 is TGTGCCAGCAGCTTTTCCCAGATACAGTTCTTC.

This rearrangement joins TRBV6-5 to TRBJ2-2, with 11 nucleotides matching TRBD2. The CDR3 sequence is 15 residues long. Germline V gene lookup returns CDR1 MNHEY and CDR2 SVGAGI. J gave up 6 bases and V 6 bases, and 6 bases lay outside the gene matches. The CDR3 region has the DNA TGTGCCAGCAGGATTAGCGGGAGGGCCTCCGGGGAGCTGTTTTTT. As protein: CASRISGRASGELFF.

This clone was observed once. This chain joins TRBV11-2 and TRBJ2-3; 10 nucleotides match TRBD2. This CDR3 spans 16 amino acids. Germline V lookup: CDR1 SGHAT, CDR2 FQNNGV. Trimming took 5 bases from V and 3 from J; bases not matched to a gene: 8. CDR3 protein: CASSPPSGSLTDTQYF. The CDR3 DNA reads TGTGCCAGCAGCCCCCCTAGCGGGAGTTTAACAGATACGCAGTATTTT.